This T cell receptor (beta chain) was sequenced in a study of blood T cell repertoires in COVID-19. In the study overall: Sample material is recorded as cDNA or gDNA derived from T cells, B-cell-depleted T cells, or PBMCs.

Libraries were prepared by immunoSEQ multiplex PCR; TCRdb keeps only in-frame clonotypes and omits some of them. The sample comprises about 15,000 clones, around nine tenths of which are singletons, and roughly a sixth rests with the top ten. This CDR3 is 14 amino acids long. Trimming pared 8 bases from V and 3 bases from J, leaving 11 bases between. Germline CDR1 reads SNHLY; CDR2 reads FYNNEI. This sequence was found in a human donor with active COVID-19. The donor label of this sample is uncertain. Input material: peripheral blood. The J gene is TRBJ2-6, the V gene TRBV2; possible D gene TRBD1, 5 bases. The CDR3 spells CASGAEGGANVLTF. The CDR3 DNA is TGTGCCAGCGGGGCGGAAGGTGGGGCCAACGTCCTGACTTTC.